This TCR beta chain derives from a study of beta chain features in type 1 diabetes. Of the isolated RNA, all was reverse transcribed, and so the sequenced material was expressed TCRB transcripts. Profiling relied on immunoSEQ multiplex PCR, and the TCRdb table lists in-frame clones only, not all of them. The sample holds 150,000 to 170,000 clones; over 7.5% are singletons and the top ten take about 0.6%. The CDR3 spans 11 residues. Trimming shortened V by 7 bases and J by 3 bases, and 5 bases separated the two germline ends. The V gene's germline CDR1 is LGHNT and CDR2 FRNRAP. This TCR was recovered from a young man in good health. Input material: central memory CD4+ T cells from blood. The rearrangement joins TRBV12-5 to TRBJ2-3; D is uncertain. In DNA form, the CDR3 reads TGTGCTAGTGCCCAAACAGATACGCAGTATTTT. Amino acid sequence: CASAQTDTQYF.